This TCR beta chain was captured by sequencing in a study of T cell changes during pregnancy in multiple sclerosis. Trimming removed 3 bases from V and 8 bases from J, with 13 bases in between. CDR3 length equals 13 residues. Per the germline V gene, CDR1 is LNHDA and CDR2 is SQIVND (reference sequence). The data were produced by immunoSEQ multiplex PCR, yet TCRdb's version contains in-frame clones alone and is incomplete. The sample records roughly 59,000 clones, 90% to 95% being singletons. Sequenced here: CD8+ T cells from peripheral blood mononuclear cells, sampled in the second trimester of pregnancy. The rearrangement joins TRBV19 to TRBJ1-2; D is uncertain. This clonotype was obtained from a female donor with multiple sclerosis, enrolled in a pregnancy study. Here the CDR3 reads CASSMGGFDGYTF. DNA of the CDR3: TGTGCCAGTAGTATGGGAGGGTTCGACGGCTACACCTTC.